This TCR beta chain is drawn from a study of blood T cell repertoires in COVID-19. The wider study: Sources were T cells, B-cell-depleted T cells, or PBMCs; the material itself was cDNA or gDNA.

V was clipped by 10 bases and J by 4 bases; unmatched bases: 8. Germline CDR1 and CDR2: ENHRY and SYGVKD. The CDR3 has 13 residues. Clones were sequenced by immunoSEQ multiplex PCR, and TCRdb holds only the in-frame ones, with some missing. The sample lists about 140,000 clones, 81% occurring once. Material: peripheral blood. This clonotype was obtained from a woman aged 60-75 years with active or convalescent COVID-19. The V call is TRBV10-3, the J call TRBJ1-1; 8 bases match TRBD1. CDR3 coding DNA: TGTGCCACGTCTCAGGGGGCGAGCACTGAAGCTTTCTTT. It codes for CATSQGASTEAFF.